These 29 T cell receptor beta chains share one sample of origin, sequenced in a study of blood T cell repertoires in COVID-19. The protocol was immunoSEQ multiplex PCR, while the TCRdb copy is restricted to in-frame clones and leaves out a portion. Of about 45,000 clones in the sample, roughly 90% were seen once. What was sequenced was peripheral blood. The origin of the receptors is a human donor in a cohort sampled during active COVID-19.

V gene TRBV6-2 or TRBV6-3 combines with J gene TRBJ1-6; TRBD1 is a possible D gene (5 bases). Germline V lookup: CDR1 MNHEY, CDR2 SVGEGT. The CDR3 is made up of 15 amino acids. Trimming cost V 6 bases and J 8 bases, with 17 bases left between them. The CDR3 coding sequence is TGTGCCAGCAGCTCTGTGGGGAGGGGACATTCACCCCTCCACTTT. Protein product: CASSSVGRGHSPLHF.

This chain's CDR3 is CAWSPGGQMGQYF. Written as DNA, the CDR3 is TGTGCCTGGAGCCCAGGGGGGCAGATGGGGCAGTATTTT. This chain connects TRBV30 to TRBJ2-3, with TRBD1 as a possible D gene (7 bases). The CDR3 runs to 13 residues. V was pared by 3 bases and J by 11 bases, with 18 bases between. Germline V CDR1 and CDR2: GTSNPN, SVGIG (reference sequence).

The chain recombines TRBV19 with TRBJ1-1, with 9 bases fitting TRBD1. Germline trimming cut 5 bases from V and 1 base from J; bases unmatched to any gene: 14. The CDR3 covers 18 residues. In germline, CDR1 is LNHDA, CDR2 SQIVND (reference sequence). In DNA form, the CDR3 reads TGTGCCAGTAGTTCCTCCGGACAGGGGAGCAGGAGGAACACTGAAGCTTTCTTT. This sequence encodes CASSSSGQGSRRNTEAFF.

The gene calls are TRBV19 and TRBJ2-3; 12 bases line up with TRBD2. The CDR3 contains 15 residues. Germline values: CDR1 LNHDA, CDR2 SQIVND (reference sequence). J lost 3 bases, V lost 6 bases, and 4 bases had no gene match. The CDR3 is CASSFTSGGTDTQYF. The CDR3 DNA follows: TGTGCCAGTAGCTTTACTAGCGGGGGGACAGATACGCAGTATTTT.

The gene calls are TRBV6-2 or TRBV6-3 and TRBJ2-1, with a possible D match to TRBD1 (5 bases). This CDR3 has 17 residues. The germline CDR1 and CDR2 sequences are MNHEY and SVGEGT. V lost 6 bases and J lost 1, with 19 bases in between. As DNA, the CDR3 is TGTGCCAGCAGCCCTCAGGGCAGCTACCGTTCCTACAATGAGCAGTTCTTC. Translating it yields CASSPQGSYRSYNEQFF.

The chain has TRBV7-2 and TRBJ2-2; 7 nucleotides match TRBD2. Unmatched junction bases numbered 0, after V lost 1 base and J lost 1 base. The germline V gene has CDR1 SGHTA and CDR2 FQGNSA. The CDR3 runs 15 residues. As DNA, the CDR3 is TGTGCCAGCAGCTTAGTAGCGGGGAACACCGGGGAGCTGTTTTTT. This encodes CASSLVAGNTGELFF.

This chain connects TRBV30 to TRBJ1-2, with D possibly matching TRBD1 (6 bases). CDR3 size: 13 residues. The germline V gene encodes CDR1 GTSNPN and CDR2 SVGIG (reference sequence). V lost 5 bases and J 4 bases, leaving 14 bases between the germline ends. This CDR3 is CAWAEQGFYGYTF. CDR3 bases: TGTGCCTGGGCCGAACAGGGTTTCTATGGCTACACCTTC.

This clone was seen a few times. V and J are TRBV6-1 and TRBJ1-5; 7 bases agree with TRBD1. This CDR3 is 16 amino acids long. The junction had 4 bases not matched to a gene; V was cut back by 2 bases and J by 0 bases. Germline assignment: CDR1 MNHNS and CDR2 SASEGT. The CDR3 reads CASSELGQNSNQPQHF. Written as DNA, the CDR3 is TGTGCCAGCAGTGAACTGGGACAGAATAGCAATCAGCCCCAGCATTTT.

The chain recombines TRBV9 with TRBJ2-5; 9 bases are shared with TRBD2. The CDR3 length is 14 residues. Germline V gene sequence: CDR1 SGDLS, CDR2 YYNGEE. V lost 4 bases to trimming and J lost 11 bases; unmatched junction nucleotides: 12. CDR3 coding DNA: TGTGCCAGCAGCAAGGGACTAGCCCCCTTTGGGCAGTACTTC. This encodes CASSKGLAPFGQYF.

J is TRBJ2-7 and V is TRBV4-1; D may be TRBD2 (6 bases). Germline lookup yields CDR1 MGHRA and CDR2 YSYEKL. Deletions cut 0 bases from V and 6 bases from J, with 15 bases between. The CDR3 consists of 15 residues. CDR3 loop: CASSQDRGIGLEQYF. The CDR3 DNA sequence: TGCGCCAGCAGCCAAGATCGGGGGATTGGTCTCGAGCAGTACTTC.

The genes are TRBV20-1 and TRBJ2-3; D gene ambiguous. Trimming cost V 6 bases and J 6 bases, with 10 bases left between them. Germline CDR1 DFQATT, CDR2 SNEGSKA (reference sequence). The CDR3 is 11 amino acids. The CDR3 loop reads CSAPSWDTQYF. CDR3 nucleotide sequence: TGCAGTGCGCCTAGTTGGGATACGCAGTATTTT.

The chain has TRBV6-5 and TRBJ1-1, with D unclear. The CDR3 loop spans 14 amino acids. Trimming left V 7 bases short and J 5 bases short, with 17 bases between. Germline V gives CDR1 MNHEY, CDR2 SVGAGI. CDR3 bases: TGTGCCAGCACCCCTCCCGGTGGGCAGACTGAAGCTTTCTTT. It is translated as CASTPPGGQTEAFF.

The gene calls are TRBV9 and TRBJ2-1, with 8 bases lining up with TRBD1. V lost 0 bases, J lost 8 bases, and 7 bases stayed unmatched. This CDR3 has 15 amino acids. Germline values: CDR1 SGDLS, CDR2 YYNGEE. The CDR3 loop is CASSVETGGRYEQFF. The CDR3 DNA reads as TGTGCCAGCAGCGTAGAAACAGGGGGACGGTATGAGCAGTTCTTC.

V and J are TRBV25-1 and TRBJ1-5; D is uncertain. CDR1 is MGHDK and CDR2 is SYGVNS in the germline V gene. The CDR3 has 17 amino acids. Trimming took off 5 bases at V and 4 bases at J, with 21 bases between the two ends. CDR3 sequence reads: CASSRSPQARNNQPQHF. CDR3 nucleotides: TGTGCCAGCAGTCGATCCCCCCAGGCGAGAAATAATCAGCCCCAGCATTTT.

The rearrangement joins TRBV3-1 (or the pseudogene TRBV3-2) to TRBJ2-1; 8 bases are a match to TRBD1. CDR1 and CDR2 from the germline V gene are LGHDT and YNNKEL (reference sequence). The trim removed 0 bases at V and 7 bases at J, leaving 11 bases unmatched. CDR3 length: 17 amino acids. The CDR3 sequence is CASSQELGQGAMNEQFF. DNA for the CDR3: TGTGCCAGCAGCCAAGAGTTGGGTCAGGGGGCGATGAATGAGCAGTTCTTC.

The J gene is TRBJ1-1, the V gene TRBV12-5; D might be TRBD1 (6 bases). Germline-derived CDR1 and CDR2 are LGHNT and FRNRAP. The V gene lost 5 bases and the J gene lost 10 bases, with 14 bases spanning the gap. The length of the CDR3 is 12 residues. This chain's CDR3 is CASGPDRSAAFF. The DNA for the CDR3 is TGTGCTAGTGGTCCAGACAGGTCGGCAGCTTTCTTT.

CDR3 residues: CASSTMQGVTDTQYF. In nucleotides, the CDR3 is TGTGCCAGCAGCACCATGCAGGGGGTAACAGATACGCAGTATTTT. The chain carries TRBV7-8 and TRBJ2-3, with TRBD1 matching 7 bases. V was clipped by 5 bases and J by 3 bases; unmatched bases: 8. CDR3 length equals 15 residues. The germline V gene has CDR1 SGHVS and CDR2 FQNEAQ.

This clone was observed many times. J is TRBJ2-7 and V is TRBV10-3, with TRBD1 as a possible D gene (5 bases). The CDR3 length is 14 residues. Per the germline V gene, CDR1 is ENHRY and CDR2 is SYGVKD. V gave up 2 bases and J gave up 0 bases, with 8 bases separating them. This CDR3 reads CAISERGDSYEQYF. The DNA for the CDR3 is TGTGCCATCAGTGAGAGGGGTGACTCCTACGAGCAGTACTTC.

The chain employs TRBV27 and TRBJ2-1, with 8 bases lining up with TRBD1. This CDR3 is built from 15 residues. The junction had 4 bases not matched to a gene; V was cut back by 6 bases and J by 0 bases. CDR1 is MNHEY and CDR2 is SMNVEV in the germline V gene (reference sequence). CDR3 DNA: TGTGCCAGCAGGTGGACAGGGAGCTCCTACAATGAGCAGTTCTTC. Its protein is CASRWTGSSYNEQFF.

This sequence joins TRBV6-6 and TRBJ1-1, with D possibly matching TRBD1 (5 bases). Germline V gene sequence: CDR1 MNHNY, CDR2 SVGAGI (reference sequence). Trimming removed 10 bases at V and 0 bases at J, with 21 bases between. CDR3 length: 16 residues. The CDR3 loop is CATSPGDGVMNTEAFF. Here the CDR3 DNA reads TGTGCCACCTCTCCGGGGGACGGCGTAATGAACACTGAAGCTTTCTTT.

This clone came up once. V usage is TRBV7-2 and J usage is TRBJ2-3, with D perhaps matching TRBD2 (6 bases). The CDR3 is 15 amino acids. Germline values: CDR1 SGHTA, CDR2 FQGNSA. The V end was cut by 5 bases, the J end by 0 bases, with 12 bases between. Here the CDR3 DNA reads TGTGCCAGCAGCGGGGCCGGGACTAGCACAGATACGCAGTATTTT. Amino acid sequence: CASSGAGTSTDTQYF.

The V gene is TRBV6-6, the J gene TRBJ1-2; no reliable D call. CDR3 size: 14 residues. V was cut by 2 bases and J by 7 bases, with 14 bases left in between. Germline CDR1 reads MNHNY; CDR2 reads SVGAGI (reference sequence). In nucleotides, the CDR3 is TGTGCCAGCAGTTACGGTGAGAGGCTCCGTGGCTACACCTTC. Its protein product is CASSYGERLRGYTF.

The V and J genes are TRBV5-6 and TRBJ1-1; a possible D gene is TRBD1 (5 bases). The germline CDR1 and CDR2 sequences are SGHDT and YYEEEE. The CDR3 totals 13 residues. Trimming pared 4 bases from V and 4 bases from J, leaving 11 bases between. The CDR3 loop is CASSPAGVTEAFF. As DNA, the CDR3 is TGTGCCAGCAGCCCGGCGGGGGTCACTGAAGCTTTCTTT.

The CDR3 DNA reads as TGTGCCAGCAGCTTAGTAGGGGGTGCCACAGATACGCAGTATTTT. Its protein is CASSLVGGATDTQYF. The chain has TRBV7-2 and TRBJ2-3, with a possible D match to TRBD1 (6 bases). Deletions cut 1 base from V and 2 bases from J, with 10 bases between. The CDR3 is 15 amino acids. In germline, CDR1 is SGHTA, CDR2 FQGNSA.

The chain uses TRBV6-2 or TRBV6-3 and TRBJ2-3; 10 nucleotides agree with TRBD2. The CDR3 is made up of 15 amino acids. V was clipped by 5 bases and J by 1 base; unmatched bases: 3. Germline lookup yields CDR1 MNHEY and CDR2 SVGEGT. This CDR3 reads CASSLAGAGTDTQYF. CDR3 nucleotide sequence: TGTGCCAGCAGTCTAGCGGGGGCGGGCACAGATACGCAGTATTTT.

V usage is TRBV5-6 and J usage is TRBJ2-7; 7 bases line up with TRBD2. CDR1 is SGHDT, CDR2 YYEEEE, per germline. The V gene end was trimmed by 2 bases and the J gene end by 7 bases; junction bases not matched to a gene: 3. This CDR3 has 12 residues. DNA for the CDR3: TGTGCCAGCAGCTTTAGGGGAGGGGAGCAGTACTTC. Its translation: CASSFRGGEQYF.

The V and J genes are TRBV3-1 (or the pseudogene TRBV3-2) and TRBJ2-1; 7 bases align to TRBD2. V shed 0 bases, J shed 15 bases, and the junction held 11 bases outside the gene matches. Germline-derived CDR1 and CDR2 are LGHDT and YNNKEL (reference sequence). The CDR3 is 14 amino acids. CDR3 in DNA: TGTGCCAGCAGCCAAGATGGTCGCCTAGCGGTGTTGTTCTTC. Its protein product is CASSQDGRLAVLFF.

The CDR3, as DNA: TGCGCCAGCAGCCAACAACAGGGGGACTATGGCTACACCTTC. Its translation is CASSQQQGDYGYTF. The chain uses TRBV4-3 and TRBJ1-2; 8 positions match TRBD1. The CDR3 length is 14 residues. CDR1 and CDR2 from the germline V gene are LGHNA and YSLEER. J lost 3 bases, V lost 2 bases, and 2 bases had no gene match.

This rearrangement joins TRBV28 to TRBJ2-5; 7 nucleotides match TRBD2. The V segment lost 6 bases and the J segment 5 bases; nucleotides outside the gene matches: 9. CDR1 is MDHEN and CDR2 is SYDVKM in the germline V gene. The CDR3 runs to 14 residues. DNA of the CDR3: TGTGCCAGCAGCCTTTGGGGGGGAACCGAGACCCAGTACTTC. Amino acids: CASSLWGGTETQYF.